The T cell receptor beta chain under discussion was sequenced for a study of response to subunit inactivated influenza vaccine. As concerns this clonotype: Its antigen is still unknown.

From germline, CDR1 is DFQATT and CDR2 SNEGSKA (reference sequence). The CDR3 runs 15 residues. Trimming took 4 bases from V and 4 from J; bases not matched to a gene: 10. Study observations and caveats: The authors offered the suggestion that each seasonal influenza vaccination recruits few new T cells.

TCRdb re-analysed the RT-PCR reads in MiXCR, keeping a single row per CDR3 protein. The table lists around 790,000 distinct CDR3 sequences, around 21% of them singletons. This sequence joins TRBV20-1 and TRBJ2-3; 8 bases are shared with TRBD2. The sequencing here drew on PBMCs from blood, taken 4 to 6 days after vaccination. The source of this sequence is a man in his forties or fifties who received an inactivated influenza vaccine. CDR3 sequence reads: CSATSREGRADTQYF. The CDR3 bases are TGCAGTGCTACCTCCCGGGAGGGCCGCGCAGATACGCAGTATTTT.